Listed below are T cell receptor beta chains from one sample, sequenced in a study of shared clonotypes between healthy human individuals. Profiling relied on immunoSEQ multiplex PCR, and the TCRdb table lists in-frame clones only, not all of them. The sample includes 550,000 to 850,000 clones, around 67% of them seen just once. The sequencing input was memory CD4+ T cells sorted from blood. These receptors came from a woman in her twenties or thirties in good health. Both conserved end residues are trimmed from each CDR3. Fields, in order: V gene, CDR3 protein.

v_gene: TRBV9; CDR3aa: ASSVTGFETQY
v_gene: TRBV30; CDR3aa: AWSFFLDNYEQY
v_gene: TRBV6-1; CDR3aa: ASSEAGQGNTIY
v_gene: TRBV27; CDR3aa: ASSLYSGSTTKQY
v_gene: TRBV21-1; CDR3aa: ASSKRTHWNQPQH
v_gene: TRBV5-4; CDR3aa: ASSFAGHHEQY
v_gene: TRBV4-1; CDR3aa: ASSQEEHQPQH
v_gene: TRBV2; CDR3aa: ASSAGTSGSSKTQY
v_gene: TRBV25-1; CDR3aa: ASSGTTRTFEDIQY
v_gene: TRBV7-6; CDR3aa: ASSPGGRERYNEQF
v_gene: TRBV25-1; CDR3aa: ASSVTGGNQPQH
v_gene: TRBV9; CDR3aa: ASSVVMSGDWETQY
v_gene: TRBV5-4; CDR3aa: ASSPSTSGTYEQY
v_gene: TRBV7-2; CDR3aa: ASRRTASAQY
v_gene: TRBV10-3; CDR3aa: AISPKTGRGFTDTQY
v_gene: TRBV28; CDR3aa: ASSLAGAQNEKLF
v_gene: TRBV19; CDR3aa: ASSIGGPYNEQF
v_gene: TRBV10-3; CDR3aa: AISERRENSGELF
v_gene: TRBV7-9; CDR3aa: ASSHEGTEAF
v_gene: TRBV5-1; CDR3aa: ASSLAGEFNEKLF
v_gene: TRBV10-2; CDR3aa: ASSDWQGSSGNTIY
v_gene: TRBV7-9; CDR3aa: ASSLGYTGELF
v_gene: TRBV30; CDR3aa: AWSVQYSNQPQH
v_gene: TRBV5-1; CDR3aa: ASSLGPSGSDEQF
v_gene: TRBV2; CDR3aa: ASGAALREQY
v_gene: TRBV5-5; CDR3aa: ASSLTNTYEQY
v_gene: TRBV4-1; CDR3aa: ASSQPLAGRHREQF
v_gene: TRBV4-1; CDR3aa: ASSQVWGLAGSLASTDTQY
v_gene: TRBV5-1; CDR3aa: ASGVGNSYNEQF
v_gene: TRBV10-3; CDR3aa: AISRSSDGYT
v_gene: TRBV28; CDR3aa: AAAGPADNEQF
v_gene: TRBV28; CDR3aa: ASKFQGVDLGYNEQF
v_gene: TRBV23-1; CDR3aa: ASSQSELYNEQF
v_gene: TRBV27; CDR3aa: ASSSRREGTYEQY
v_gene: TRBV5-4; CDR3aa: ASSPGTAQETQY
v_gene: TRBV7-8; CDR3aa: ASSRTTEGNTIY
v_gene: TRBV2; CDR3aa: ASSYRRGENEQF
v_gene: TRBV27; CDR3aa: ASTPKPRSGSSTDTQY
v_gene: TRBV6-4; CDR3aa: ASSVAGGTEAF
v_gene: TRBV5-1; CDR3aa: ASSFPGYEQF
v_gene: TRBV10-3; CDR3aa: AISDREGLGEKLF
v_gene: TRBV28; CDR3aa: ASSSRWTATNEKLF
v_gene: TRBV25-1; CDR3aa: ASSGGTGYAQY
v_gene: TRBV5-1; CDR3aa: ASSLRNDQETQY
v_gene: TRBV4-2; CDR3aa: ASSQEGSGAGETQY
v_gene: TRBV4-1; CDR3aa: ASSQDGAYTQY
v_gene: TRBV27; CDR3aa: ASRGVRDSEKLF
v_gene: TRBV27; CDR3aa: ASSLSIAYNEQF
v_gene: TRBV2; CDR3aa: ASSVESNGELF
v_gene: TRBV30; CDR3aa: AWSTGGGLYEQY